This T cell receptor (beta chain) is from a study of CD8 T cells in ankylosing spondylitis. Quantitative barcoded 5'-RACE was used to prepare TCR beta libraries. A single record per CDR3 protein comes from TCRdb applying MiXCR to the 5' RACE reads. The sample holds hundreds of thousands of distinct CDR3 sequences, roughly 24% seen once. This CDR3 comprises 12 residues. Germline lookup yields CDR1 DFQATT and CDR2 SNEGSKA (reference sequence). V gave up 1 base and J gave up 13 bases, with 11 bases separating them. With respect to this clonotype: Its antigen is still unknown.

Findings and caveats of the study: Reported data indicate significant enrichment of disease-linked clones within matched ankylosing spondylitis synovial fluid. Ankylosing spondylitis blood appeared to carry a characteristic TCR beta motif of eight or nine highly homologous variants.

This clonotype was obtained from a male donor with ankylosing spondylitis or in good health (not recorded which). Input material: blood, either unsorted or a sorted T cell fraction (not recorded which). The chain has TRBV20-1 and TRBJ1-6; D is possibly TRBD1 (5 bases). The DNA of the CDR3 is TGCAGTGCTAGAGGGACGGGGGGGCCCCTCCACTTT. This encodes CSARGTGGPLHF.